The 5 T cell receptor beta chains below come from one sample, sequenced in a study of T cell changes during pregnancy in multiple sclerosis (dated by TCRdb to the late 2010s). Library preparation was by the immunoSEQ multiplex PCR assay. TCRdb stores this immuneACCESS table with in-frame sequences only. Part of the clones is absent; in the studies checked, under half of the shortfall reflects unresolved V genes, and no reason is known for the rest. Counted in this sample were roughly 80,000 clones; 90% to 95% of them appeared once. The ten largest clones capture roughly 1.4% of the sample. The sequences come from peripheral blood, collected before pregnancy. Receptors were obtained from a female donor with multiple sclerosis, enrolled in a pregnancy study.

The rearrangement joins TRBV9 to TRBJ2-5; 8 positions match TRBD1. The CDR3 is 15 amino acids. After removal of 3 bases from V and 7 bases from J, the junction contained 11 bases not matched to a gene. The germline V gene has CDR1 SGDLS and CDR2 YYNGEE. CDR3 protein: CASSARTGNLGTQYF. CDR3 DNA: TGTGCCAGCAGCGCAAGGACAGGGAACTTGGGGACCCAGTACTTC.

This clone was seen just once. The V and J genes are TRBV4-2 and TRBJ1-5; D is undetermined. Germline V lookup: CDR1 LGHNA, CDR2 YNFKEQ. The length of the CDR3 is 15 residues. V was cut by 0 bases and J by 0 bases, with 6 bases left in between. The CDR3 DNA is TGTGCCAGCAGCCAAGATGGAGGTAGCAATCAGCCCCAGCATTTT. Protein: CASSQDGGSNQPQHF.

The chain joins TRBV15 to TRBJ1-5, with a tentative D call TRBD1 (5 bases). Germline V gene sequence: CDR1 LNHNV, CDR2 YYDKDF (reference sequence). The V end was cut by 3 bases, the J end by 7 bases, with 16 bases between. The CDR3 has 15 amino acids. CDR3 sequence (DNA): TGTGCCACCAGCAGGGAGGGCAGGGTGAACCAGCCCCAGCATTTT. Translated, it gives CATSREGRVNQPQHF.

The rearrangement uses TRBV2 and TRBJ2-5; tentatively, D is TRBD2 (6 bases). V lost 4 bases, J lost 4 bases, and 10 bases lay in between. The CDR3 is 13 amino acids. Germline CDR1 SNHLY, CDR2 FYNNEI. DNA for the CDR3: TGTGCCAGCAGTGTCACAGCGGGAGAGACCCAGTACTTC. Protein: CASSVTAGETQYF.

The chain is built from TRBV6-6 and TRBJ2-7; D perhaps matches TRBD2 (6 bases). The CDR3 has 13 amino acids. V was cut by 10 bases and J by 2 bases, with 15 bases left in between. CDR1 and CDR2 from the germline V gene are MNHNY and SVGAGI (reference sequence). Written as DNA, the CDR3 is TGTGCCACGGCGTTTGGGGGGACCTACGAGCAGTACTTC. Translation: CATAFGGTYEQYF.